Presented here are 25 T cell receptor beta chains from one specimen sequenced in a study of blood T cell repertoires in COVID-19. Data came from immunoSEQ multiplex PCR; TCRdb stores just in-frame clones and leaves some out. The profile covers approximately 190,000 clones, with about 88% appearing a single time and 6.2% taken by the ten largest. Sequencing was carried out using peripheral blood. The origin of the receptors is a woman in her thirties or forties who had recovered from COVID-19.

The chain employs TRBV10-3 and TRBJ2-5, with D possibly being TRBD1 (6 bases). Germline V gene lookup returns CDR1 ENHRY and CDR2 SYGVKD. V dropped 4 bases and J dropped 5 bases, with 20 bases sitting between them. This CDR3 has 16 amino acids. The CDR3 is CAISVEAERGSETQYF. DNA of the CDR3: TGTGCCATCAGTGTAGAAGCGGAGAGGGGGTCGGAGACCCAGTACTTC.

The chain has TRBV5-4 and TRBJ2-3, with TRBD2 matching over 7 bases. Losses at the gene ends were 4 bases for V and 2 bases for J; bases not matched to a gene: 4. CDR3 length equals 14 residues. The germline gives CDR1 SGHNT, CDR2 YYREEE (reference sequence). In DNA, the CDR3 is TGTGCCAGCAGCACGGGAGGTTACACAGATACGCAGTATTTT. Its translation: CASSTGGYTDTQYF.

The chain recombines TRBV7-8 with TRBJ1-5; D is possibly TRBD1 (5 bases). In germline, CDR1 is SGHVS, CDR2 FQNEAQ. Trimming took 5 bases from V and 0 from J, leaving 20 bases between them. The CDR3 runs 18 residues. The CDR3 loop reads CASSLVGQGGYSNQPQHF. DNA of the CDR3: TGTGCCAGCAGCCTAGTCGGGCAGGGTGGATATAGCAATCAGCCCCAGCATTTT.

The chain joins TRBV6-1 to TRBJ2-1; 13 bases match TRBD2. With V trimmed by 4 bases and J by 5 bases, 5 bases remained unmatched. CDR3 length equals 16 residues. Germline assignment: CDR1 MNHNS and CDR2 SASEGT. The CDR3 is CASSGGGLAGNNEQFF. The CDR3 DNA follows: TGTGCCAGCAGTGGGGGGGGACTAGCGGGAAACAATGAGCAGTTCTTC.

The chain recombines TRBV12-5 with TRBJ2-2; 7 bases map to TRBD1. Germline V lookup: CDR1 LGHNT, CDR2 FRNRAP. CDR3 size: 16 residues. The V segment lost 3 bases and the J segment 5 bases; nucleotides outside the gene matches: 9. CDR3 loop: CASGFHVQGSTGELFF. The CDR3 DNA is TGTGCTAGTGGTTTTCACGTACAGGGGTCTACCGGGGAGCTGTTTTTT.

This chain uses TRBV7-9 with TRBJ2-7; 14 bases align to TRBD2. This CDR3 contains 16 residues. Looked up from germline, CDR1 is SEHNR and CDR2 is FQNEAQ (reference sequence). The J segment lost 5 bases and the V segment lost 0 bases, leaving 3 bases of the junction unmatched. CDR3 coding DNA: TGTGCCAGCAGCTTAGCGCAGGGACTAGCGGGGGACGAGCAGTACTTC. Translation gives CASSLAQGLAGDEQYF.

This clone was detected only a few times. The sample holds other DNA sequences that translate to the same CDR3. The chain joins TRBV12-3 or TRBV12-4 to TRBJ1-5, with a possible D match to TRBD1 (6 bases). V lost 5 bases and J lost 4, with 9 bases in between. This CDR3 region has 13 residues. CDR3 DNA sequence: TGTGCCAGCAGTCAGCAGGGGAATCAGCCCCAGCATTTT. It translates to CASSQQGNQPQHF.

The V call is TRBV13, the J call TRBJ2-3, with 12 positions matching TRBD2. This CDR3 is built from 17 residues. After removal of 3 bases from V and 1 base from J, the junction contained 5 bases not matched to a gene. Germline V gene lookup returns CDR1 PRHDT and CDR2 FYEKMQ (reference sequence). The CDR3 here is CASSFLAGGVGTDTQYF. CDR3 DNA: TGTGCCAGCAGCTTCCTAGCGGGAGGGGTAGGCACAGATACGCAGTATTTT.

The rearrangement links TRBV2 to TRBJ2-4; 11 bases match TRBD2. CDR3 length equals 15 residues. Germline lookup yields CDR1 SNHLY and CDR2 FYNNEI. Trimming cost V 4 bases and J 5 bases; bases outside gene matches: 4. CDR3 nucleotides: TGTGCCAGCAGTGTCGGTAGCGGGAGGGAAAACATTCAGTACTTC. Its protein is CASSVGSGRENIQYF.

The CDR3 region is CASTLRVHDPGELFF. CDR3 DNA: TGTGCCAGCACCCTCCGGGTCCATGATCCCGGGGAGCTGTTTTTT. The chain links TRBV7-2 to TRBJ2-2; D is unclear. The CDR3 is 15 residues long. Germline V gene sequence: CDR1 SGHTA, CDR2 FQGNSA. The V end was cut by 7 bases, the J end by 6 bases, with 18 bases between.

J is TRBJ2-1 and V is TRBV19; 11 bases are a match to TRBD2. Germline values: CDR1 LNHDA, CDR2 SQIVND (reference sequence). J was trimmed by 8 bases and V by 7 bases; bases with no gene match: 7. The CDR3 is made up of 14 amino acids. The DNA of the CDR3 is TGTGCCAGTACGGTAGCGGGAGGGCTTCATGAGCAGTTCTTC. Protein product: CASTVAGGLHEQFF.

The genes are TRBV7-9 and TRBJ1-1; D not resolved. Trimming left V 5 bases short and J 4 bases short, with 8 bases between. The CDR3 is 12 residues long. The V gene's germline CDR1 is SEHNR and CDR2 FQNEAQ (reference sequence). The CDR3 here is CASSPRGTEAFF. The CDR3 DNA sequence: TGTGCCAGCAGCCCAAGAGGCACTGAAGCTTTCTTT.

The rearrangement joins TRBV19 to TRBJ2-2, with TRBD2 as a possible D gene (5 bases). Germline V CDR1 and CDR2: LNHDA, SQIVND (reference sequence). Trimming took 5 bases from V and 2 from J, leaving 18 bases between them. CDR3 length: 17 amino acids. The CDR3, as DNA: TGTGCCAGTAGTGGCCCCGCGGGCAGGACTAACACCGGGGAGCTGTTTTTT. Protein: CASSGPAGRTNTGELFF.

The V call is TRBV9, the J call TRBJ2-3, with 10 bases identical to TRBD2. The ends lost 2 bases at V and 4 bases at J; junction bases unmatched: 4. The CDR3 spans 15 residues. Germline-derived CDR1 and CDR2 are SGDLS and YYNGEE. Here the CDR3 DNA reads TGTGCCAGCAGCGTTAAGCGGGAGGGCCCAGATACGCAGTATTTT. Its translation is CASSVKREGPDTQYF.

The V gene is TRBV4-1, the J gene TRBJ1-1, with unresolved D. Per the germline V gene, CDR1 is MGHRA and CDR2 is YSYEKL. The CDR3 is 15 amino acids. Trimming removed 1 base at V and 4 bases at J, with 13 bases between. In DNA, the CDR3 is TGCGCCAGCAGCCAAGTGGATAGGGAGCGCACTGAAGCTTTCTTT. Translating gives CASSQVDRERTEAFF.

This chain uses TRBV7-8 with TRBJ1-6; D possibly corresponds to TRBD1 (6 bases). The CDR3 runs 15 residues. V dropped 8 bases and J dropped 0 bases, with 11 bases sitting between them. Looked up from germline, CDR1 is SGHVS and CDR2 is FQNEAQ. The CDR3 protein is CASLQGSSYNSPLHF. The CDR3 DNA is TGTGCCAGCCTACAGGGAAGCTCCTATAATTCACCCCTCCACTTT.

This clone was observed a few times. V is TRBV4-2 and J is TRBJ1-2, with TRBD1 matching over 7 bases. Trimming cost V 0 bases and J 3 bases; bases outside gene matches: 4. The CDR3 is made up of 15 amino acids. Germline CDR1 reads LGHNA; CDR2 reads YNFKEQ. Written as DNA, the CDR3 is TGTGCCAGCAGCCAAGATTCCGGGACAGACTATGGCTACACCTTC. It encodes CASSQDSGTDYGYTF.

The V gene is TRBV3-1 (or the pseudogene TRBV3-2), the J gene TRBJ2-1; TRBD2 might be the D (5 bases). CDR1 is LGHDT and CDR2 is YNNKEL in the germline V gene (reference sequence). V was shortened by 4 bases and J by 0 bases, with 13 bases between the two germline ends. The CDR3 is made up of 16 amino acids. The CDR3 bases are TGTGCCAGCAGCCTACTAGGTATCAGCTCCTACAATGAGCAGTTCTTC. Amino acid sequence: CASSLLGISSYNEQFF.

This chain joins TRBV18 and TRBJ2-7; a possible D gene is TRBD1 (5 bases). Germline-derived CDR1 and CDR2 are KGHSH and LQKENI. V was shortened by 3 bases and J by 5 bases, with 11 bases between the two germline ends. The CDR3 loop spans 13 amino acids. CDR3 nucleotides: TGTGCCAGCTCACCTCAGGGTAGGGACGAGCAGTACTTC. Encoded protein: CASSPQGRDEQYF.

This chain links TRBV19 with TRBJ1-4; 8 nucleotides match TRBD1. Trimming took 4 bases from V and 5 from J; bases not matched to a gene: 9. CDR3 length: 16 amino acids. Germline CDR1 LNHDA, CDR2 SQIVND (reference sequence). The CDR3 loop reads CASSTSRTGLNEKLFF. In nucleotides, the CDR3 is TGTGCCAGTAGTACCTCCAGGACAGGGTTAAATGAAAAACTGTTTTTT.

CDR3 residues: CATSTGSNTGELFF. DNA of the CDR3: TGTGCCACCAGTACAGGGTCGAACACCGGGGAGCTGTTTTTT. The V gene is TRBV18, the J gene TRBJ2-2, with a tentative D call TRBD1 (6 bases). Trimming stripped 10 bases from V and 0 bases from J, with 12 bases between. There are 14 residues in the CDR3. CDR1 is KGHSH, CDR2 LQKENI, per germline.

CDR3 nucleotide sequence: TGTGCCAGCAGTTTACTCGCCGGGACAGATTCACCCCTCCACTTT. This translates into CASSLLAGTDSPLHF. This chain connects TRBV7-9 to TRBJ1-6, with 7 bases lining up with TRBD1. In germline, CDR1 is SEHNR, CDR2 FQNEAQ (reference sequence). The V segment lost 6 bases and the J segment 8 bases; nucleotides outside the gene matches: 10. The CDR3 runs to 15 residues.

The chain recombines TRBV19 with TRBJ2-1; TRBD1 aligns across 9 bases. Per the germline V gene, CDR1 is LNHDA and CDR2 is SQIVND (reference sequence). The CDR3 spans 16 residues. Unmatched junction bases numbered 8, after V lost 5 bases and J lost 3 bases. CDR3 sequence (DNA): TGTGCCAGTAGTCCATTGCGGGGACAGGGCTACAATGAGCAGTTCTTC. The encoded protein is CASSPLRGQGYNEQFF.

The gene calls are TRBV27 and TRBJ1-2; 9 bases map to TRBD1. The germline V gene has CDR1 MNHEY and CDR2 SMNVEV (reference sequence). This CDR3 spans 16 amino acids. V lost 5 bases and J lost 4; bases outside the gene matches: 11. The DNA of the CDR3 is TGTGCCAGCAGTCTGTACCGGGACAGGGTCCCCTATGGCTACACCTTC. It translates to CASSLYRDRVPYGYTF.

J is TRBJ2-3 and V is TRBV30; 9 bases agree with TRBD1. This CDR3 contains 15 residues. The V segment lost 3 bases and the J segment 0 bases; nucleotides outside the gene matches: 4. The V gene's germline CDR1 is GTSNPN and CDR2 SVGIG (reference sequence). CDR3 amino acids: CAWSRGTGSTDTQYF. The CDR3 DNA follows: TGTGCCTGGAGCCGCGGGACAGGGAGCACAGATACGCAGTATTTT.